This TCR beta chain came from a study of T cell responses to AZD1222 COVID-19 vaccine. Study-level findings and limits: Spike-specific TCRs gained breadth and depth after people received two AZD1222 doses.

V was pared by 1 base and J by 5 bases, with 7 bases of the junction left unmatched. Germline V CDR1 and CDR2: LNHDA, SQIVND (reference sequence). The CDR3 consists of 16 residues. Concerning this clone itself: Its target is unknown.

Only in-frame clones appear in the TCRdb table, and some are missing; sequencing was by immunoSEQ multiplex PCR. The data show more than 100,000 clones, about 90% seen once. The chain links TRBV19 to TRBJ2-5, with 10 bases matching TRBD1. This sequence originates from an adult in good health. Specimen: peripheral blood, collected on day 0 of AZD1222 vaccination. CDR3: CASSIGTGGLGETQYF. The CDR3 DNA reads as TGTGCCAGTAGTATAGGGACAGGGGGTTTGGGGGAGACCCAGTACTTC.